The clone carrying this T cell receptor beta chain was seen only a few times. Its antigen is still unknown. This sample was included in a study of T cells in Graves' hyperthyroidism and ophthalmopathy. Study information: Peripheral blood was collected at initial diagnosis, before any treatment. Study results and caveats: Appearing also in blood were most of the thyroid clonotypes expanded above 0.001.

Researchers took RNA transcripts and amplified the TCR beta CDR3 regions from them. Initially, a first-round RT-PCR of the TCR CDR3 employed the HTBI primer set. TCRdb processed the multiplex PCR reads anew with MiXCR; each CDR3 protein has one entry. This table has around 700,000 distinct CDR3 sequences, roughly 32% appearing once. Those with hyperthyroidism were 18 to 65 years old, newly diagnosed, and ill for under 2 months. Diagnosis relied on clinical symptoms, serum thyroxine and TRAb, thyroid ultrasound and orbital computed tomography. CDR1 is SGHTA and CDR2 is FQGNSA in the germline V gene. The length of the CDR3 is 20 residues. Trimming removed 2 bases from V and 3 bases from J, with 28 bases in between.

The sequence was obtained from a woman aged 40 to 49 with Graves' hyperthyroidism. Sequenced sample: blood. The rearrangement links TRBV7-2 to TRBJ1-2; weak D call: TRBD1 (6 bases). The CDR3, as DNA: TGTGCCAGCAGCTTATTTGCAGGTGGTGGGGGCGAGCTTTCGGACTATGGCTACACCTTC. Amino acid sequence: CASSLFAGGGGELSDYGYTF.